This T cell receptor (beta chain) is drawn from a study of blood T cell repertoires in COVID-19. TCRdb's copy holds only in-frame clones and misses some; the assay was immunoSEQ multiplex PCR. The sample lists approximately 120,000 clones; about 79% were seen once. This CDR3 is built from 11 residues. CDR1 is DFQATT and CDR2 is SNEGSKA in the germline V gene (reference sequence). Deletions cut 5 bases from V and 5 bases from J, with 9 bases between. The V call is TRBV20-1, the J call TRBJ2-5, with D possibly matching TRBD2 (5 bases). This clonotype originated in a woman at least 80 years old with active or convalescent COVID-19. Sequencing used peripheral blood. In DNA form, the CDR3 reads TGCAGTGCTCCCGGGAAGGAGACCCAGTACTTC. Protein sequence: CSAPGKETQYF.